This T cell receptor (beta chain) was found in a study of PD-1 blockade in classical Hodgkin lymphoma. Each patient's relapse followed autologous stem cell transplantation, and brentuximab vedotin exposure varied. Study results and caveats: Although disease activity or prior therapy may be involved, causes of the repertoire differences remain undefined. Prior to therapy, complete responders displayed diversity much like that of newly diagnosed patients. By C4D1, diversity of CD4+ TCRs had risen significantly, whereas that of CD8+ TCRs had not. Healthy donors reportedly exceeded newly diagnosed patients in baseline TCR diversity.

The data were produced by immunoSEQ multiplex PCR, yet TCRdb's version contains in-frame clones alone and is incomplete. The repertoire holds 35,000 to 40,000 clones, with almost 90% as singletons. Concerning this clone: What it binds is unknown.

CDR3 length equals 15 residues. Germline values: CDR1 MNHEY, CDR2 SMNVEV (reference sequence). The V and J ends lost 3 bases and 3 bases respectively, with 14 bases between them. The chain has TRBV27 and TRBJ1-1, with D hard to call. This material consisted of peripheral blood mononuclear cells (PBMCs), taken before the second cycle of nivolumab. The TCR originated in a human donor with classical Hodgkin lymphoma. The CDR3 sequence is CASSLLGPGDTEAFF. The CDR3, as DNA: TGTGCCAGCAGTTTGTTAGGGCCCGGGGACACTGAAGCTTTCTTT.